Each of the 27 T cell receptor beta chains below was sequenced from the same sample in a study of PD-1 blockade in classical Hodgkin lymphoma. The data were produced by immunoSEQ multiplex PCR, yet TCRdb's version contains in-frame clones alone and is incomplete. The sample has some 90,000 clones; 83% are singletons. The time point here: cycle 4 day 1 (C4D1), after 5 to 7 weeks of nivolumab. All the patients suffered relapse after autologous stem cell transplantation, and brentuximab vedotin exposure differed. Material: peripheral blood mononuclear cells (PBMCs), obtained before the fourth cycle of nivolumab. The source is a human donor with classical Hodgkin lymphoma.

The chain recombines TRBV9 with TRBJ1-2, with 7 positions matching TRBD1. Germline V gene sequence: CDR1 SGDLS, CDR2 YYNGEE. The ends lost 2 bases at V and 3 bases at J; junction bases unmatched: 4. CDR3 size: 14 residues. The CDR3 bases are TGTGCCAGCAGCGTCACGGGACAGTACTATGGCTACACCTTC. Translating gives CASSVTGQYYGYTF.

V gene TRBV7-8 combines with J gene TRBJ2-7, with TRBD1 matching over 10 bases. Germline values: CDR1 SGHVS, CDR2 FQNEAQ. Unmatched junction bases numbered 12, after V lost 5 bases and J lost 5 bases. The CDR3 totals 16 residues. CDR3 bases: TGTGCCAGCAGCCGACAGGGGGCTTTATCAGCGGACGAGCAGTACTTC. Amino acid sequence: CASSRQGALSADEQYF.

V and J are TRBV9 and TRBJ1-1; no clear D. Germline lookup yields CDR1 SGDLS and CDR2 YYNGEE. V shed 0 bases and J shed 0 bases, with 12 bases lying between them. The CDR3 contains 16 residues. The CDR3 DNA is TGTGCCAGCAGCGTAGGGGCAGGATCTCTGAACACTGAAGCTTTCTTT. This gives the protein CASSVGAGSLNTEAFF. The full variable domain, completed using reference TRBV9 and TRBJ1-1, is DSGVTQTPKHLITATGQRVTLRCSPRSGDLSVYWYQQSLDQGLQFLIQYYNGEERAKGNILERFSAQQFPDLHSELNLSSLELGDSALYFCASSVGAGSLNTEAFFGQGTRLTVV.

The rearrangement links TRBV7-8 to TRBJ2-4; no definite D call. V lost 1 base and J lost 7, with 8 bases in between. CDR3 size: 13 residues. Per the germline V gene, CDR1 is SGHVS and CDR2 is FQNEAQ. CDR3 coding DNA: TGTGCCAGCAGCTTAGAGCCCCAGAACATTCAGTACTTC. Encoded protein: CASSLEPQNIQYF. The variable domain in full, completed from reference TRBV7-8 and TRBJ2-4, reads GAGVSQSPRYKVAKRGQDVALRCDPISGHVSLFWYQQALGQGPEFLTYFQNEAQLDKSGLPSDRFFAERPEGSVSTLKIQRTQQEDSAVYLCASSLEPQNIQYFGAGTRLSVL.

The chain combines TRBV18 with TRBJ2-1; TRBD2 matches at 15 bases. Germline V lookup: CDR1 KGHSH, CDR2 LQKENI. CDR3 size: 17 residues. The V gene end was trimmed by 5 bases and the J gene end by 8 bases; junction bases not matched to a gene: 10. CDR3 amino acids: CASSVQGTSGRTDEQFF. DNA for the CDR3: TGTGCCAGCTCAGTACAGGGGACTAGCGGGAGGACGGATGAGCAGTTCTTC. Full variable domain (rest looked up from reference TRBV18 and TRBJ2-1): NAGVMQNPRHLVRRRGQEARLRCSPMKGHSHVYWYRQLPEEGLKFMVYLQKENIIDESGMPKERFSAEFPKEGPSILRIQQVVRGDSAAYFCASSVQGTSGRTDEQFFGPGTRLTVL.

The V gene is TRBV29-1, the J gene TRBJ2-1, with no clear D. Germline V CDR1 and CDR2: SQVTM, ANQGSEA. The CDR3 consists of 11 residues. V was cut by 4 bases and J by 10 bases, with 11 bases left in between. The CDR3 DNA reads TGCAGCGTTGGGATGTCAGCGGAGCAGTTCTTC. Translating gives CSVGMSAEQFF.

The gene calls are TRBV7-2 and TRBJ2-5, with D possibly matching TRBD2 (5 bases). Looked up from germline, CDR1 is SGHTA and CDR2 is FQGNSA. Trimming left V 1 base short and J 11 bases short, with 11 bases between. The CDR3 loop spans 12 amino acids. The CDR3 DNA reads TGTGCCAGCAGCTTAGGGGTTTGGGAGCAGTACTTC. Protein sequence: CASSLGVWEQYF.

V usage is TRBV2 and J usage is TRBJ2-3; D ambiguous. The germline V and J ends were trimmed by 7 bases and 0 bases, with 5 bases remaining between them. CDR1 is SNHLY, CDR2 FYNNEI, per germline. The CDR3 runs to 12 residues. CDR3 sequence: CASKSSTDTQYF. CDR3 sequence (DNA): TGTGCCAGCAAGTCAAGCACAGATACGCAGTATTTT.

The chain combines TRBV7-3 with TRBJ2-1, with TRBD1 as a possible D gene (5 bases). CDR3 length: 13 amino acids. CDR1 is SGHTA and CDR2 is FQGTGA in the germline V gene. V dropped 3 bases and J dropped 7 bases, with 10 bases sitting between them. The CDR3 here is CASSLGLGNEQFF. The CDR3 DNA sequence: TGTGCCAGCAGCTTGGGGCTGGGTAATGAGCAGTTCTTC. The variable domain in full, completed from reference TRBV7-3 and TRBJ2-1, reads GAGVSQTPSNKVTEKGKYVELRCDPISGHTALYWYRQSLGQGPEFLIYFQGTGAADDSGLPNDRFFAVRPEGSVSTLKIQRTERGDSAVYLCASSLGLGNEQFFGPGTRLTVL.

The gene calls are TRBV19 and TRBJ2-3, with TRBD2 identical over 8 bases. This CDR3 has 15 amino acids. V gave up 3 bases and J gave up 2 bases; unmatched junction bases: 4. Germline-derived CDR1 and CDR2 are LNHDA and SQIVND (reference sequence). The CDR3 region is CASSITSGFTDTQYF. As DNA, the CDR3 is TGTGCCAGTAGTATCACTAGCGGTTTCACAGATACGCAGTATTTT.

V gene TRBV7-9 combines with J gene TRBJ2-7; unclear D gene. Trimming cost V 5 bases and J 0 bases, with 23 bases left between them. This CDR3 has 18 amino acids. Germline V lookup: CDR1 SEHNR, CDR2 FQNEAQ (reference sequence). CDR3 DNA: TGTGCCAGCAGCGTCGGGTCGCTGGGGTTTACGAGCTCCTACGAGCAGTACTTC. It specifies CASSVGSLGFTSSYEQYF.

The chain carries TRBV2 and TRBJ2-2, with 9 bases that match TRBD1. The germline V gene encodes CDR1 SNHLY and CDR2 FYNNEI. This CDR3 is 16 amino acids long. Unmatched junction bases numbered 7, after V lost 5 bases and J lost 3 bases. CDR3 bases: TGTGCCAGCAGTAAACGGACAGGGGCGGACACCGGGGAGCTGTTTTTT. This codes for CASSKRTGADTGELFF.

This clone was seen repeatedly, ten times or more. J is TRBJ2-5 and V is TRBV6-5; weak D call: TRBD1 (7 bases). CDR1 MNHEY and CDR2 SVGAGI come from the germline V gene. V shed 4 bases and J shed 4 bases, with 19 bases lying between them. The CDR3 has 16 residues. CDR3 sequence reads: CASSSPRQGGGETQYF. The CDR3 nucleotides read TGTGCCAGCAGTTCTCCCAGACAGGGAGGAGGAGAGACCCAGTACTTC.

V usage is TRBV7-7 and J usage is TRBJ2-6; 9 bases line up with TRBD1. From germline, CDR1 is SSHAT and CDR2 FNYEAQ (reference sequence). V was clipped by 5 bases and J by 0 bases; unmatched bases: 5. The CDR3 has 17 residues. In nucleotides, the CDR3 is TGTGCCAGCAGCCCCGGACAGGGGACCTCTGGGGCCAACGTCCTGACTTTC. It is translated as CASSPGQGTSGANVLTF.

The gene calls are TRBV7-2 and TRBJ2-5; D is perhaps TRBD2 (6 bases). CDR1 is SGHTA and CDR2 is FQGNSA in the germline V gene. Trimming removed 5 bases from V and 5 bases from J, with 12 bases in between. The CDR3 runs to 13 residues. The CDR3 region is CASSPVRGETQYF. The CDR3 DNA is TGTGCCAGCAGCCCAGTACGGGGGGAGACCCAGTACTTC.

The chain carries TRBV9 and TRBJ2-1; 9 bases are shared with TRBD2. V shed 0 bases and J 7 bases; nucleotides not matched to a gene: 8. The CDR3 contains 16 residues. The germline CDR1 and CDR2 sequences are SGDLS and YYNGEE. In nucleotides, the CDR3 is TGTGCCAGCAGCGTAGTGATAGCGGGAGATAGGAATGAGCAGTTCTTC. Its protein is CASSVVIAGDRNEQFF.

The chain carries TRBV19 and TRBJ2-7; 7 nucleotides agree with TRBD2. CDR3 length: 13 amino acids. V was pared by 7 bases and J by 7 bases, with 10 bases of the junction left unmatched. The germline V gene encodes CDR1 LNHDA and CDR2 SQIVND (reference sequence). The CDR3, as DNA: TGTGCCAGTACTCGACTCGCCGGGGGGGAGCAGTACTTC. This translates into CASTRLAGGEQYF.

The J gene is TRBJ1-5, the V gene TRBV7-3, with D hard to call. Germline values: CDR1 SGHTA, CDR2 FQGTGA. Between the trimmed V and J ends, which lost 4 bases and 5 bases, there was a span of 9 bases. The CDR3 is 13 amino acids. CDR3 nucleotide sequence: TGTGCCAGCAGCTCCGACATAGATCAGCCCCAGCATTTT. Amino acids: CASSSDIDQPQHF.

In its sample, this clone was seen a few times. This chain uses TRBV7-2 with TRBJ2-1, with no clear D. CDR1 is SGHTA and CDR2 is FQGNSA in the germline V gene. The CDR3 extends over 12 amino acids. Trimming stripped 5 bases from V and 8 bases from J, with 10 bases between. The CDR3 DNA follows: TGTGCCAGCAGCCCCGGACGCTATGAGCAGTTCTTC. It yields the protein CASSPGRYEQFF.

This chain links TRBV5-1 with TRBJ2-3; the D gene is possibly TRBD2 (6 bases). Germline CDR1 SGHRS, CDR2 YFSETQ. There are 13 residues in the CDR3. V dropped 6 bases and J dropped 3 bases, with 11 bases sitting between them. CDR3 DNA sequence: TGCGCCAGCACTCCGGAGGGTACAGATACGCAGTATTTT. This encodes CASTPEGTDTQYF.

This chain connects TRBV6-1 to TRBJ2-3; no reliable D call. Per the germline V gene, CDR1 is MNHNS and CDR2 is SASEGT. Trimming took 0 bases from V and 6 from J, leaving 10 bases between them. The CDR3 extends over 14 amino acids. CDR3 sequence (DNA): TGTGCCAGCAGTGAAGCACCCGGTGTTGATACGCAGTATTTT. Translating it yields CASSEAPGVDTQYF.

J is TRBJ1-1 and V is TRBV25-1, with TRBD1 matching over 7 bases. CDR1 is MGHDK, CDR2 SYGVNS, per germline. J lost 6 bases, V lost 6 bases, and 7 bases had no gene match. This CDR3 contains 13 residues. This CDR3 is CASSPAGGSEAFF. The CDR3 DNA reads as TGTGCCAGCAGCCCTGCAGGGGGATCTGAAGCTTTCTTT.

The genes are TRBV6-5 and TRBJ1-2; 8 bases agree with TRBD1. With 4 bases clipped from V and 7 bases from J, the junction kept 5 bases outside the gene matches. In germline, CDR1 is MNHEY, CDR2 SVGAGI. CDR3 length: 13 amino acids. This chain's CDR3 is CASSSQGVGGYTF. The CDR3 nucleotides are TGTGCCAGCAGTTCACAGGGGGTAGGTGGCTACACCTTC.

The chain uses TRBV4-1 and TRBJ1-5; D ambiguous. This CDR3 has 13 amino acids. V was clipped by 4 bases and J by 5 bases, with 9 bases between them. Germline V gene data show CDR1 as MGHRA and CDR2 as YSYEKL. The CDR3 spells CASSLTRDQPQHF. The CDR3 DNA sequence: TGCGCCAGCAGCCTCACAAGGGATCAGCCCCAGCATTTT.

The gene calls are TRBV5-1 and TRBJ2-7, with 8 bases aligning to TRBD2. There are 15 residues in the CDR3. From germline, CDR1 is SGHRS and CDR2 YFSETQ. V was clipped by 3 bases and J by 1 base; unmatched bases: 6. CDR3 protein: CASSSAGTRSYEQYF. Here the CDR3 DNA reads TGCGCCAGCAGCTCCGCCGGGACTAGATCCTACGAGCAGTACTTC.

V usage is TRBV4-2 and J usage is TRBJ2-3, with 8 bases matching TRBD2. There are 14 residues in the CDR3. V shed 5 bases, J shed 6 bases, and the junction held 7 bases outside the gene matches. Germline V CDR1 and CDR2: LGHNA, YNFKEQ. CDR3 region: CASSFETSADTQYF. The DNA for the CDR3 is TGTGCCAGCAGCTTTGAGACTAGCGCTGATACGCAGTATTTT.

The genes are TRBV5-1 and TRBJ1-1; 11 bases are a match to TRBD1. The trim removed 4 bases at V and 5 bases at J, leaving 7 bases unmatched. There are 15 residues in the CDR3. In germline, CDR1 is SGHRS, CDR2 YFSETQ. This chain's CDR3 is CASSETGTGGTEAFF. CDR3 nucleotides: TGCGCCAGCAGCGAGACCGGGACAGGGGGGACTGAAGCTTTCTTT. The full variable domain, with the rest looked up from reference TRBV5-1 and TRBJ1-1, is KAGVTQTPRYLIKTRGQQVTLSCSPISGHRSVSWYQQTPGQGLQFLFEYFSETQRNKGNFPGRFSGRQFSNSRSEMNVSTLELGDSALYLCASSETGTGGTEAFFGQGTRLTVV.